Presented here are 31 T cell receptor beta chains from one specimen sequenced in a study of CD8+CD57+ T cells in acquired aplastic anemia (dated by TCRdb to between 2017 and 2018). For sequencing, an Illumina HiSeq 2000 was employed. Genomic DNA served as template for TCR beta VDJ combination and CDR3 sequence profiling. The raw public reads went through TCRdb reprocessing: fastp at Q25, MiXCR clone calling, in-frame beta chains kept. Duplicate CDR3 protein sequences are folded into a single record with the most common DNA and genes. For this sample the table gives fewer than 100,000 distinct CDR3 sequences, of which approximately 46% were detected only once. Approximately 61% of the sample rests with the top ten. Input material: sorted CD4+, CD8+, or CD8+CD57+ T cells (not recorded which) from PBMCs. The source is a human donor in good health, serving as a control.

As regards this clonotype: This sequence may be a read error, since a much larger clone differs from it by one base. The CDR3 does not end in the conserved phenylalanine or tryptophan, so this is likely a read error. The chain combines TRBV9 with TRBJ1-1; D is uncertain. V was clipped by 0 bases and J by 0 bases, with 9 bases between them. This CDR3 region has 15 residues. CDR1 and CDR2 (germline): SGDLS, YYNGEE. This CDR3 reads CASSVEGEMNTEAFL. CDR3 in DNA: TGTGCCAGCAGCGTAGAGGGTGAAATGAACACTGAAGCTTTCCTT.

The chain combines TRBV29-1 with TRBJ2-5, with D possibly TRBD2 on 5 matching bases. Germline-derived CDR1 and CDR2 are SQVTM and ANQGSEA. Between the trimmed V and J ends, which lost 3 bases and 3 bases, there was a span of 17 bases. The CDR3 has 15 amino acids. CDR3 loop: CSVETDGEIEETQYF. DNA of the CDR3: TGCAGCGTTGAGACGGACGGGGAAATTGAAGAGACCCAGTACTTC.

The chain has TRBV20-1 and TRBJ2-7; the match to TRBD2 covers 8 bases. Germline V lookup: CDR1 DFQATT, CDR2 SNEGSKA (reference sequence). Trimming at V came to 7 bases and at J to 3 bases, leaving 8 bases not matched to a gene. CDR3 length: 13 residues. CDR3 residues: CSGESGGLYEQYF. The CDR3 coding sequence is TGCAGTGGGGAGAGCGGGGGCCTCTACGAGCAGTACTTC.

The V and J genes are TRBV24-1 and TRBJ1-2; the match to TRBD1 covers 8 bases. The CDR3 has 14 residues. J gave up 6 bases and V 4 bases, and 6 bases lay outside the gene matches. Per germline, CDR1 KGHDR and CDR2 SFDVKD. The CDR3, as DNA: TGTGCCACCAGTGAAACAGGGGGAACCGATGGCTACACCTTC. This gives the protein CATSETGGTDGYTF.

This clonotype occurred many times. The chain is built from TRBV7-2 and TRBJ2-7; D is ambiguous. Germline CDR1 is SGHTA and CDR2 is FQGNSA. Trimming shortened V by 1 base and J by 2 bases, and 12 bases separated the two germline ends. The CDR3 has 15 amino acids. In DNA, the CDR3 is TGTGCCAGCAGCTTAGTATCTTCGGCAACCTACGAGCAGTACTTC. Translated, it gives CASSLVSSATYEQYF.

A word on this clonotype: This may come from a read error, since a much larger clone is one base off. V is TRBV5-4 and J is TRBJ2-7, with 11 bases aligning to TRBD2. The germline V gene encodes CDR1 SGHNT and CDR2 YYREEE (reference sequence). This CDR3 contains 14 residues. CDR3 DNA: TGTGCCAGCAGGCGGACTAGCGGGCCCTACGGGCAGTACTTC. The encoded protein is CASRRTSGPYGQYF.

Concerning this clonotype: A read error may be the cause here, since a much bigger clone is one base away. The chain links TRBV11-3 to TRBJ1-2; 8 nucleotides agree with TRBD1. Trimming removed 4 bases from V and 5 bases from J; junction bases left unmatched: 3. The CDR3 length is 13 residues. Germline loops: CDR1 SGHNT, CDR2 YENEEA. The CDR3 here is CASSSTGEYGYTF. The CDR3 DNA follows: TGTGCCAGCAGCTCGACAGGGGAATATGGCTACACCTTC.

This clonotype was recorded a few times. The CDR3 sequence is CASSEALLDTEEDEKLFF. CDR3 sequence (DNA): TGTGCCAGCAGTGAAGCGCTTCTGGACACCGAGGAGGATGAAAAACTGTTTTTT. The V gene is TRBV2, the J gene TRBJ1-4; TRBD1 might be the D (5 bases). This CDR3 has 18 amino acids. Deletions cut 0 bases from V and 6 bases from J, with 20 bases between. Germline CDR1 reads SNHLY; CDR2 reads FYNNEI.

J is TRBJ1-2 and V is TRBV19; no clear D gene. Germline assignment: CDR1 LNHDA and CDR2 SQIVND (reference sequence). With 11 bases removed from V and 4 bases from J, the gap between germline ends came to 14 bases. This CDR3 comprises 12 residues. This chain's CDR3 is CAWSRAGYGYTF. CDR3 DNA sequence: TGTGCCTGGAGTAGAGCGGGCTATGGCTACACCTTC.

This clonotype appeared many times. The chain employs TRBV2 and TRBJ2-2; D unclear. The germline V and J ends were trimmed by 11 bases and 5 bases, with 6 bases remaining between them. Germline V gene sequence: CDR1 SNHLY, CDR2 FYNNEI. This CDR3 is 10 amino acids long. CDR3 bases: TGTGCCGTGGGGACCGGGGAGCTGTTTTTT. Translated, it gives CAVGTGELFF.

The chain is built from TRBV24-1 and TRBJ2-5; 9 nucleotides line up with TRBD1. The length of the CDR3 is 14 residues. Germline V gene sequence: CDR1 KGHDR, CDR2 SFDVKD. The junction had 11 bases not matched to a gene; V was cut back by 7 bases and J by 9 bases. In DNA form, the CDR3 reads TGTGCCACCAGCGAAACAGGGGGCAATCAGCCCCAGTACTTC. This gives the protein CATSETGGNQPQYF.

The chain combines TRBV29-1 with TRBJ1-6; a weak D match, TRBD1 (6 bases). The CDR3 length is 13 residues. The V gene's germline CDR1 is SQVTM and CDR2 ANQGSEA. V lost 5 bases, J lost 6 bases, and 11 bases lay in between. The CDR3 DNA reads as TGCAGCGTTCGGACAGCCTTTAATTCACCCCTCCACTTT. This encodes CSVRTAFNSPLHF.

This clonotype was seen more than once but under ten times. The CDR3 here is CASSLFELHTGELFF. The DNA of the CDR3 is TGTGCCAGCAGCTTATTTGAACTTCACACCGGGGAGCTGTTTTTT. This rearrangement joins TRBV7-2 to TRBJ2-2; D is unclear. V was clipped by 2 bases and J by 3 bases, with 10 bases between them. The CDR3 sequence is 15 residues long. Germline V lookup: CDR1 SGHTA, CDR2 FQGNSA.

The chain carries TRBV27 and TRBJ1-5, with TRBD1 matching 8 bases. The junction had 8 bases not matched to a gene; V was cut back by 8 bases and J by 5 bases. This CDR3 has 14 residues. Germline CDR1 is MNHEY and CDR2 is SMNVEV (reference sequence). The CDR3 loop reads CASGSRGRDQPQHF. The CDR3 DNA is TGTGCCAGCGGGTCCAGGGGGCGCGATCAGCCCCAGCATTTT.

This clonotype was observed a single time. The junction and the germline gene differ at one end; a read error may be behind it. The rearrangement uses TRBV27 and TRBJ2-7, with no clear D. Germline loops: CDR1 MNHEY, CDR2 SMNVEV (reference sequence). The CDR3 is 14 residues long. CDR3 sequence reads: CACSRTSFTYEQYF. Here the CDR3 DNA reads TGTGCCTGCAGTCGGACCTCTTTTACCTACGAGCAGTACTTC.

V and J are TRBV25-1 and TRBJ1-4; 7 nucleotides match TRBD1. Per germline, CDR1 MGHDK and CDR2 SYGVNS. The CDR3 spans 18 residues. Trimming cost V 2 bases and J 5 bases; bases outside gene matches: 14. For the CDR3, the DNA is TGTGCCAGCAGTGAAGCCCCCCACAGACAGGGTGGGAATGAAAAACTGTTTTTT. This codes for CASSEAPHRQGGNEKLFF.

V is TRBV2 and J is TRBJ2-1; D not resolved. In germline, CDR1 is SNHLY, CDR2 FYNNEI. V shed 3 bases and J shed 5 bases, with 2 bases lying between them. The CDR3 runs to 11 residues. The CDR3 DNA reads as TGTGCCAGCAGTGACAACAATGAGCAGTTCTTC. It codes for CASSDNNEQFF.

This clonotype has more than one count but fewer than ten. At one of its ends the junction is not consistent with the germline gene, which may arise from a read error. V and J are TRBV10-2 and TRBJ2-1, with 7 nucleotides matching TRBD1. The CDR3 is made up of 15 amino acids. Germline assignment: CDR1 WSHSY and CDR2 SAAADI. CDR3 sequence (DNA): TGCGCCTGCAGCGAGTCGAGCAAGGGGGCCGGTGAGCAGTTCTTC. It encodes CACSESSKGAGEQFF.

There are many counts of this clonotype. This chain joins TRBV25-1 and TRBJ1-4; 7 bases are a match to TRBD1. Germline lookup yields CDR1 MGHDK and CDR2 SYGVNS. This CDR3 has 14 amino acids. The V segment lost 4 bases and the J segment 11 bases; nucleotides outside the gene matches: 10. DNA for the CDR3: TGTGCCAGCAGTGTCCCGGGACAGTATATGAAACTGTTTTTT. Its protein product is CASSVPGQYMKLFF.

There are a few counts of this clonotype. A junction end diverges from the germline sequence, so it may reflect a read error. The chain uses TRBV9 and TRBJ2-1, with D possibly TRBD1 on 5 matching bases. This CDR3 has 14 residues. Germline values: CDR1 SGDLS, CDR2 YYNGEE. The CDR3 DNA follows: TGTGCCAGCAGCGGAGAAGACAGTAACAATGAGCAGCTCTTC. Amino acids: CASSGEDSNNEQLF.

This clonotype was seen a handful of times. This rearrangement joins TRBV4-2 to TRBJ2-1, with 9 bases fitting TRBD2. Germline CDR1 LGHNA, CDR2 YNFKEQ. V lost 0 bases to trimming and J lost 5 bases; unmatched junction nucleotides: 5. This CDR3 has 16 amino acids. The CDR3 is CASSQELGTSHNEQFF. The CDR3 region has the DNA TGTGCCAGCAGCCAAGAGCTCGGGACTAGCCACAATGAGCAGTTCTTC.

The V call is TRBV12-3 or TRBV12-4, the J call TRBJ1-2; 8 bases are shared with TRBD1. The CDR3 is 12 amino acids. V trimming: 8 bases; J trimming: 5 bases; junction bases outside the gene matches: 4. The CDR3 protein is CASRTGTYGYTF. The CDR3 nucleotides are TGTGCCAGCCGGACAGGGACATATGGCTACACCTTC.

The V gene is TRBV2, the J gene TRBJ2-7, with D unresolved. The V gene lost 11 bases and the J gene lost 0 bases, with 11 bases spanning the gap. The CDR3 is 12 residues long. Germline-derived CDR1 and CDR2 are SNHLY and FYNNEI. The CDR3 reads CALLASSYEQYF. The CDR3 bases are TGTGCCCTATTGGCGAGCTCCTACGAGCAGTACTTC.

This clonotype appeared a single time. The CDR3 DNA is TGTGCCATCGGCCCTAAACCGGGACAAGCCTACGAGCAGTACTTC. As protein: CAIGPKPGQAYEQYF. This chain joins TRBV10-3 and TRBJ2-7, with a weak D call TRBD1 (6 bases). This CDR3 is 15 amino acids long. Trimming pared 8 bases from V and 2 bases from J, leaving 19 bases between. CDR1 is ENHRY and CDR2 is SYGVKD in the germline V gene.

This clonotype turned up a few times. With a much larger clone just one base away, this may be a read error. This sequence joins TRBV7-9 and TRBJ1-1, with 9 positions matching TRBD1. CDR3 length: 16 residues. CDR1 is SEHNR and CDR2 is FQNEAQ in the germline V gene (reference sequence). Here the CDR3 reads CASSSGGQGLYTGAFF. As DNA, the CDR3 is TGTGCCAGCAGCTCAGGGGGACAGGGTCTGTACACTGGAGCTTTCTTT.

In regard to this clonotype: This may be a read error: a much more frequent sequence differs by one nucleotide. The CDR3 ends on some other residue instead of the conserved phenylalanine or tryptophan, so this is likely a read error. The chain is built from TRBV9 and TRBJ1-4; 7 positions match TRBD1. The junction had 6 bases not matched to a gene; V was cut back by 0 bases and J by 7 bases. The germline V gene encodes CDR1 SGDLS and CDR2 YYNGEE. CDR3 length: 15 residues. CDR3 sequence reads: CASSVAAQGGEKLFS. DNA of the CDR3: TGTGCCAGCAGCGTAGCTGCCCAGGGGGGTGAAAAACTGTTTTCT.

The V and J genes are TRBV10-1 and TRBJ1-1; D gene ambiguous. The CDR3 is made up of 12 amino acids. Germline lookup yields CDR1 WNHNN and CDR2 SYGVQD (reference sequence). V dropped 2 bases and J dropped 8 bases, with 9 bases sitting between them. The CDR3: CASSETEGEAFF. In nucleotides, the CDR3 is TGCGCCAGCAGTGAGACAGAAGGGGAAGCTTTCTTT.

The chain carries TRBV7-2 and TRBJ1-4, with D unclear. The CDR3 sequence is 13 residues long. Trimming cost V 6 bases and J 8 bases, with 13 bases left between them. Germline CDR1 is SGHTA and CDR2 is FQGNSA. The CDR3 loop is CASSPAPGEKLFF. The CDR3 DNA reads TGTGCCAGCAGTCCGGCTCCCGGGGAAAAACTGTTTTTT.

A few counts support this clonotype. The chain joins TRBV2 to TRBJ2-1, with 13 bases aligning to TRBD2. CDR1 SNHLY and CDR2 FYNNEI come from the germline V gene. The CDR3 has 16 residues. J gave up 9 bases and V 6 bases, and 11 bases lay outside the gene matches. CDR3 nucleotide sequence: TGTGCCAGCAGCATACCACTAGCGGGGGGGCGAACTGAGCAGTTCTTC. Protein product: CASSIPLAGGRTEQFF.

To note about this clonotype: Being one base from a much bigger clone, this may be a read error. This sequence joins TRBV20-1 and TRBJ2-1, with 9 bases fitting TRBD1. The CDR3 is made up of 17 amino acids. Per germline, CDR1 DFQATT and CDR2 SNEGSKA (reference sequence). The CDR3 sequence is CGARDRLDRGVYNEQFF. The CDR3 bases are TGCGGTGCTAGAGATCGACTAGACAGGGGGGTGTACAATGAGCAGTTCTTC.

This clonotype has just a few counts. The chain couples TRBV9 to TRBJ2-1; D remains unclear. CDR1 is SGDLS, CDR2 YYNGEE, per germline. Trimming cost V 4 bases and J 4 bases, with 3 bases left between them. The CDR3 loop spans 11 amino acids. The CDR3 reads CASSPYNEQFF. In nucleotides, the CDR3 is TGTGCCAGCAGCCCATACAATGAGCAGTTCTTC.